Listed here is a single TCR beta chain. What it binds is not known. This specimen belongs to a study of cytomegalovirus exposure and HLA in healthy donors. About the study: Early released data had about 85 million unique TCRs, all coming from HLA-typed donors.

Primers included in the PCR were 60 Vbeta and 13 Jbeta primers. Repertoires were generated with immunoSEQ multiplex PCR, while TCRdb's copy carries only in-frame clones and drops some. The table has 75,000 to 85,000 clones, about three quarters seen once. The study, taken as a whole, reports: TCR beta chain V- and J-gene trimming was linked, in a later analysis, to a missense variant in DCLRE1C. Analyses of presence/absence relied on an assumption of roughly uniform sequencing depth across donors.

This receptor was obtained from a male donor in good health and CMV-seronegative. Specimen: PBMCs.

The CDR3 loop is CATGGETQYF. CDR3 DNA: TGTGCCACCGGCGGGGAGACGCAGTATTTT. This rearrangement joins TRBV6-6 to TRBJ2-3; possibly TRBD2 for D (6 bases). This CDR3 region has 10 residues. CDR1 is MNHNY, CDR2 SVGAGI, per germline (reference sequence). Trimming took 10 bases from V and 9 from J, leaving 11 bases between them.